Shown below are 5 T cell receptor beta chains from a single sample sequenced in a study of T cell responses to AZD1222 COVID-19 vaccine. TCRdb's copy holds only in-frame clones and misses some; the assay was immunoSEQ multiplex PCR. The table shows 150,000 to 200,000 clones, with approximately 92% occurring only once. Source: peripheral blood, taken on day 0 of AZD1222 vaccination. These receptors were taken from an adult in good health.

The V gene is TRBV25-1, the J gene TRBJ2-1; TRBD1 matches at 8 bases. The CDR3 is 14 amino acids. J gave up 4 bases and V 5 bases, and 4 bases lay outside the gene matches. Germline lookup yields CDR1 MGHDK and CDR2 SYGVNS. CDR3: CASSRRDRYNEQFF. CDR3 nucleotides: TGTGCCAGCAGTCGCCGGGACAGGTACAATGAGCAGTTCTTC.

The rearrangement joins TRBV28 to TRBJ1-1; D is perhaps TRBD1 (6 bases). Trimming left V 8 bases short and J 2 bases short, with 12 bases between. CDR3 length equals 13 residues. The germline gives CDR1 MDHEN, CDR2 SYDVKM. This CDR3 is CASGRTVNTEAFF. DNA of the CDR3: TGTGCCAGCGGGAGGACAGTAAACACTGAAGCTTTCTTT.

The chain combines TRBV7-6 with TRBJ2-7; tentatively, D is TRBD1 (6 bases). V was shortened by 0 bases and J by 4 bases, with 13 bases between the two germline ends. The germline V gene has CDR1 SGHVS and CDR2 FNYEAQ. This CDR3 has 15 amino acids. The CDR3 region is CASSLANTGNYEQYF. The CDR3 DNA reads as TGTGCCAGCAGCTTAGCCAATACAGGGAATTACGAGCAGTACTTC.

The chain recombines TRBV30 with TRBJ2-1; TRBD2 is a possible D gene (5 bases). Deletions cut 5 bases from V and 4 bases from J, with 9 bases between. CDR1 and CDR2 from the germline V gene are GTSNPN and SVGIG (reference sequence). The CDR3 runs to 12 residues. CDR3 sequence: CAWVSGYNEQFF. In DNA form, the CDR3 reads TGTGCCTGGGTCAGCGGTTACAATGAGCAGTTCTTC.

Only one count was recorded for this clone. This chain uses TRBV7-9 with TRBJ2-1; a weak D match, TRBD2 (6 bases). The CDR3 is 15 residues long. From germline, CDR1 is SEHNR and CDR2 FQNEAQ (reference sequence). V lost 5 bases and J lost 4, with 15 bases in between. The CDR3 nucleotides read TGTGCCAGCAGCCCGCGGGGACTCGTATACAATGAGCAGTTCTTC. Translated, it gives CASSPRGLVYNEQFF.